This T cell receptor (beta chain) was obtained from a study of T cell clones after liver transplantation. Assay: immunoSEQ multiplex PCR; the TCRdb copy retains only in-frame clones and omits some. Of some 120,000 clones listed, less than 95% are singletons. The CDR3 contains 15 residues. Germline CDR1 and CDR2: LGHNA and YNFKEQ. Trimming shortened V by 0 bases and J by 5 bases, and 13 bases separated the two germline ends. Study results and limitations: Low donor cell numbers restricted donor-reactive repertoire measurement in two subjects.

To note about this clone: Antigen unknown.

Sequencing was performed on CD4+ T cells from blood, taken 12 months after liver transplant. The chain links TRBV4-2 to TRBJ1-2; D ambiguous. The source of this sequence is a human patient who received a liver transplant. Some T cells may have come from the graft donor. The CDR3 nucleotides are TGTGCCAGCAGCCAAGATTCGAGACGGAATTATGGCTACACCTTC. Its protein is CASSQDSRRNYGYTF.